Below are 15 T cell receptor beta chains sequenced from a single sample in a study of cytomegalovirus exposure and HLA in healthy donors. PCR amplification relied on 60 Vbeta primers (plus 13 Jbeta primers). Assay: immunoSEQ multiplex PCR; the TCRdb copy retains only in-frame clones and omits some. This table has about 140,000 clones, about 80% appearing once. The specimen was PBMCs. The receptor set was obtained from a woman aged 40 to 50 in good health and CMV-seronegative.

V and J are TRBV6-5 and TRBJ1-2; 10 bases agree with TRBD1. This CDR3 spans 14 amino acids. The germline gives CDR1 MNHEY, CDR2 SVGAGI. V gave up 7 bases and J gave up 4 bases; unmatched junction bases: 6. The CDR3, as DNA: TGTGCCAGCAAAAGGGGGACAGGGGTCTATGGCTACACCTTC. Protein product: CASKRGTGVYGYTF.

The V call is TRBV14, the J call TRBJ2-1, with 9 nucleotides matching TRBD2. Germline CDR1 is SGHDN and CDR2 is FVKESK. V lost 2 bases and J lost 6; bases outside the gene matches: 5. The CDR3 runs to 15 residues. The CDR3 loop is CASSQTSGRSNEQFF. CDR3 DNA: TGTGCCAGCAGCCAAACAAGCGGGAGGAGCAATGAGCAGTTCTTC. The full variable domain, rest sourced from reference TRBV14 and TRBJ2-1, is EAGVTQFPSHSVIEKGQTVTLRCDPISGHDNLYWYRRVMGKEIKFLLHFVKESKQDESGMPNNRFLAERTGGTYSTLKVQPAELEDSGVYFCASSQTSGRSNEQFFGPGTRLTVL.

CDR3 loop: CASSNSGYYNEQFF. The CDR3 DNA follows: TGCGCCAGCAGCAATAGCGGGTACTACAATGAGCAGTTCTTC. This chain uses TRBV5-1 with TRBJ2-1; 7 bases match TRBD2. Germline CDR1 SGHRS, CDR2 YFSETQ. CDR3 length: 14 residues. V lost 4 bases, J lost 3 bases, and 4 bases stayed unmatched.

The CDR3 nucleotides are TGTGCCAGTTTACCGGGAGCGCGAAGTACGCAGTATTTT. Amino acids: CASLPGARSTQYF. The gene calls are TRBV7-9 and TRBJ2-3; D is possibly TRBD2 (6 bases). V shed 9 bases and J shed 8 bases, with 18 bases lying between them. The CDR3 extends over 13 amino acids. Germline lookup yields CDR1 SEHNR and CDR2 FQNEAQ (reference sequence).

The CDR3 sequence: CASYTLQGAKTQYF. The CDR3 DNA sequence: TGTGCCAGCTATACCCTACAGGGGGCGAAGACCCAGTACTTC. The chain couples TRBV2 to TRBJ2-5; 9 positions agree with TRBD1. Trimming took 8 bases from V and 6 from J; bases not matched to a gene: 10. The germline gives CDR1 SNHLY, CDR2 FYNNEI. CDR3 length equals 14 residues.

The V call is TRBV20-1, the J call TRBJ2-1; tentatively, D is TRBD2 (7 bases). The germline CDR1 and CDR2 sequences are DFQATT and SNEGSKA (reference sequence). This CDR3 is built from 11 residues. In DNA, the CDR3 is TGCAGCGGAGGGGGGGGTTATGAGCAGTTCTTC. Amino acid sequence: CSGGGGYEQFF.

This chain connects TRBV6-6 to TRBJ1-3, with 8 bases identical to TRBD1. The CDR3 is 15 residues long. V was clipped by 6 bases and J by 2 bases; unmatched bases: 6. Germline values: CDR1 MNHNY, CDR2 SVGAGI (reference sequence). The chain's CDR3 is CASSSGQAPGNTIYF. As DNA, the CDR3 is TGTGCCAGCAGCTCGGGACAGGCACCTGGAAACACCATATATTTT.

This clone was seen only once. The chain links TRBV4-2 to TRBJ2-5; D might be TRBD2 (5 bases). The J call may be faulty, since TRBJ2-7 better matches the DNA end. The CDR3 consists of 15 residues. Germline CDR1 is LGHNA and CDR2 is YNFKEQ. For the CDR3, the DNA is TGTGCCAGCAGCCAAGATATTAGCGCCACCTACGAGCAGTACTTC. This translates into CASSQDISATYEQYF.

This sequence joins TRBV2 and TRBJ2-3; no reliable D call. V was shortened by 5 bases and J by 6 bases, with 6 bases between the two germline ends. Germline V gene sequence: CDR1 SNHLY, CDR2 FYNNEI. The CDR3 has 11 amino acids. The CDR3 is CASSREDTQYF. The CDR3 DNA sequence: TGTGCCAGCAGTAGAGAGGATACGCAGTATTTT.

This clone was seen more than once but under ten times. The J gene is TRBJ2-5, the V gene TRBV7-9; perhaps TRBD2 as D (5 bases). Gene TRBJ2-7 matches the end of the DNA better, so the J call may be wrong. Germline V gene sequence: CDR1 SEHNR, CDR2 FQNEAQ (reference sequence). This CDR3 region has 15 residues. DNA of the CDR3: TGTGCCAGCAGCTTCGAGGGCTTCTACTCCTACGAGCAGTACTTC. Its protein product is CASSFEGFYSYEQYF.

The chain links TRBV7-8 to TRBJ2-1, with D possibly matching TRBD2 (7 bases). V lost 7 bases and J lost 8, with 18 bases in between. The germline V gene has CDR1 SGHVS and CDR2 FQNEAQ. This CDR3 has 14 residues. In DNA, the CDR3 is TGTGCCAGCATAGCGGGTGGGGGGCTCGATGAGCAGTTCTTC. As protein: CASIAGGGLDEQFF.

This sequence joins TRBV4-3 and TRBJ2-5; 9 positions agree with TRBD1. The better agreement between TRBJ2-7 and the DNA end casts doubt on the J call. The germline CDR1 and CDR2 sequences are LGHNA and YSLEER. The CDR3 sequence is 13 residues long. CDR3 in amino acids: CASSSGQGYEQYF. DNA for the CDR3: TGCGCCAGCAGCTCGGGACAGGGCTACGAGCAGTACTTC.

The chain recombines TRBV7-9 with TRBJ2-5; TRBD1 is a possible D gene (5 bases). Trimming pared 1 base from V and 5 bases from J, leaving 11 bases between. The CDR3 contains 14 residues. The germline CDR1 and CDR2 sequences are SEHNR and FQNEAQ (reference sequence). DNA for the CDR3: TGTGCCAGCAGCTTAGGGCCAGGGAAGGAGACCCAGTACTTC. It translates to CASSLGPGKETQYF.

Comments on this clone: This CDR3 is also generated by other DNA sequences in the sample. The chain recombines TRBV20-1 with TRBJ2-7, with TRBD1 as a possible D gene (6 bases). The CDR3 spans 11 residues. Germline CDR1 reads DFQATT; CDR2 reads SNEGSKA (reference sequence). V shed 3 bases and J shed 4 bases, with 7 bases lying between them. This chain's CDR3 is CSASTGYEQYF. The DNA for the CDR3 is TGCAGTGCTAGTACAGGGTACGAGCAGTACTTC.

The genes are TRBV6-1 and TRBJ2-5; 7 bases map to TRBD1. V shed 4 bases and J 5 bases; nucleotides not matched to a gene: 13. CDR3 size: 16 residues. Looked up from germline, CDR1 is MNHNS and CDR2 is SASEGT. The CDR3 coding sequence is TGTGCCAGCAGTGGGTCAGGTTTGGGACAGAGGGAGACCCAGTACTTC. It encodes CASSGSGLGQRETQYF.